The rows below give T cell receptor beta chains drawn from one sample of a study of identical twins. TCRdb passed the 5' RACE reads through MiXCR, listing each CDR3 protein once. The sample consists of 1.5 million to 2 million distinct CDR3 sequences, around a third of them appearing once. The sequenced sample consisted of cord blood. The source is a newborn girl in good health. The CDR3 runs from the conserved cysteine through the conserved F or W. The D gene is left open where the match is weak. Clone size is stated in some rows and not others, as once, few, many or a class when expanded.

TRBJ2-2	TRBV7-2	-	TRBD2	TGTGCCAGCAGGATAACTAGCGGCCTAACCGGGGAGCTGTTTTTT	CASRITSGLTGELFF
TRBJ2-3	TRBV6-6	few	TRBD2	TGTGCCAGCAGCTGGCGGGGGGGGGAAGATACGCAGTATTTT	CASSWRGGEDTQYF
TRBJ2-7	TRBV20-1	few	-	TGCAGTGCTAGAGTGACCGCCTACGAGCAGTACTTC	CSARVTAYEQYF
TRBJ2-2	TRBV3-1	-	-	TGTGCCAGCAGCCAAGGATCAGACCCCGGGGAGCTGTTTTTT	CASSQGSDPGELFF
TRBJ2-2	TRBV3-1	few	TRBD1	TGTGCCAGCAGCCAACGGACAGGGGGCAACACCGGGGAGCTGTTTTTT	CASSQRTGGNTGELFF
TRBJ2-3	TRBV12-3/TRBV12-4	-	TRBD2	TGTGCCACCAGGACTAGCGGGGGAGCAGATACGCAGTATTTT	CATRTSGGADTQYF
TRBJ2-5	TRBV4-2	-	-	TGTGCCAGCAGCCGCATTCGGAGTGAGCAGTACTTC	CASSRIRSEQYF
TRBJ1-2	TRBV15	many	-	TGTGCCACCAGCAGAGTTAACTATGGCTACACCTTC	CATSRVNYGYTF
TRBJ2-1	TRBV20-1	-	TRBD2	TGCAGTGCTAGTAAGGCGGGGGGGCCCAATGAGCAGTTCTTC	CSASKAGGPNEQFF
TRBJ1-2	TRBV6-6	-	-	TGTGCCAGCAGTTACTCGACTCAGGGGCGCGGTCCTGGCTACACCTTC	CASSYSTQGRGPGYTF
TRBJ2-1	TRBV5-1	-	TRBD1	TGCGCCAGCAGCCGGGCCGGGACAGGGACCTACAATGAGCAGTTCTTC	CASSRAGTGTYNEQFF
TRBJ1-2	TRBV4-1	few	-	TGCGCCAGCAGCCCCCTCCCGCGCGCTTATGGCTACACCTTC	CASSPLPRAYGYTF
TRBJ2-7	TRBV4-1	-	-	TGCGCCAGCAGCCAAGATCGGAGCACACCGAGCTCCTACAATGAGCAGTACTTC	CASSQDRSTPSSYNEQYF
TRBJ2-5	TRBV9	-	TRBD2	TGTGCCAGCAGCGTGATAGCGGGGGCCCCTAAAGAGACCCAGTACTTC	CASSVIAGAPKETQYF
TRBJ2-1	TRBV10-3	few	TRBD2	TGTGCCATCTCTTTAGCGGGGAACTACAATGAGCAGTTCTTC	CAISLAGNYNEQFF
TRBJ2-1	TRBV29-1	few	-	TGCAGCGGTGTCCTGCAGGGAGGGGGGTACAATGAGCAGTTCTTC	CSGVLQGGGYNEQFF
TRBJ2-7	TRBV20-1	-	-	TGCAGTGCTAGAGTACCTCAGGAACAGGTGACCTACGAGCAGTACTTC	CSARVPQEQVTYEQYF
TRBJ2-5	TRBV10-3	many	TRBD2	TGTGCCATCAGTGGACTAGCGGGAGAAGAGACCCAGTACTTC	CAISGLAGEETQYF
TRBJ2-7	TRBV10-3	many	TRBD1	TGTGCCATCAGTGGACAGGGGAATGAGCAGTACTTC	CAISGQGNEQYF
TRBJ2-3	TRBV20-1	few	TRBD2	TGCAGTGCTAGTCGGCTAGCGGGGTTCTCCAAGGGAGATACGCAGTATTTT	CSASRLAGFSKGDTQYF
TRBJ1-1	TRBV20-1	few	-	TGCAGTGCTAGAGGGGGGGCACCGAACACTGAAGCTTTCTTT	CSARGGAPNTEAFF
TRBJ1-6	TRBV27	-	-	TGTGCCAGCAGTTTATCCCCAGCTTATTCACCCCTCCACTTT	CASSLSPAYSPLHF
TRBJ2-2	TRBV12-3/TRBV12-4	-	-	TGTGCCACCGCGCGGGGATGGGAGCTGTTTTTT	CATARGWELFF
TRBJ2-7	TRBV6-1	few	-	TGTGCCAGCAGTGAAGCGAGGCCGGTGGCAGCCTCCTACGAGCAGTACTTC	CASSEARPVAASYEQYF
TRBJ2-5	TRBV27	-	-	TGTGCCAGCAGTTTCCTGAACAGGCCGTCAAGGGAGACCCAGTACTTC	CASSFLNRPSRETQYF
TRBJ2-4	TRBV7-2	-	TRBD2	TGTGCCAGCACCTCCTCCCTTTTACTAGCGGATAAAAACATTCAGTACTTC	CASTSSLLLADKNIQYF
TRBJ2-1	TRBV12-3/TRBV12-4	-	TRBD2	TGTGCCAGCAGTTTAGTGGGTAGCGGGAGACCTTACAATGAGCAGTTCTTC	CASSLVGSGRPYNEQFF
TRBJ2-7	TRBV10-3	many	TRBD2	TGTGCCATCAGTGAGCGGGGACTAGCGGGTGAGCAGTACTTC	CAISERGLAGEQYF
TRBJ2-1	TRBV3-1	-	TRBD2	TGTGCCAGCACCGTAGCGGGAGTATCCTACAATGAGCAGTTCTTC	CASTVAGVSYNEQFF
TRBJ2-5	TRBV20-1	-	-	TGCAGTGCTAGTGTAGGCAAGGAGACCCAGTACTTC	CSASVGKETQYF
TRBJ1-4	TRBV19	-	-	TGTGCCAGTAGAGGGGAGCGAAAGGCAAATGAAAAACTGTTTTTT	CASRGERKANEKLFF
TRBJ2-5	TRBV5-1	few	-	TGCGCCAGCAGCTCGGCATCGGTGAACGAGACCCAGTACTTC	CASSSASVNETQYF
TRBJ2-1	TRBV20-1	-	TRBD2	TGCAGTGCGCCGACTAGCGGGCCCTACAATGAGCAGTTCTTC	CSAPTSGPYNEQFF
TRBJ1-2	TRBV10-3	-	-	TGTGCCATCAGTGAGAGACAGAGGAGGGCTTACTATGGCTACACCTTC	CAISERQRRAYYGYTF
TRBJ1-2	TRBV4-1	-	-	TGCGCCAGCAGCCAAGGATCGGGGAACGTCTATGGCTACACCTTC	CASSQGSGNVYGYTF
TRBJ1-1	TRBV2	-	-	TGTGCCAGCAGTGTAAAGGTCCGGTACACTGAAGCTTTCTTT	CASSVKVRYTEAFF
TRBJ1-5	TRBV20-1	few	-	TGCAGTGCTAAGGTACCAGCCTCCAATCAGCCCCAGCATTTT	CSAKVPASNQPQHF
TRBJ1-2	TRBV12-3/TRBV12-4	-	-	TGTGCCAGCAGTTTAGCGGTTAGTAAGACAGCCCACTATGGCTACACCTTC	CASSLAVSKTAHYGYTF
TRBJ2-3	TRBV27	-	TRBD1	TGTGCCAGCAGTTCTCGGACAGGGATCACAGATACGCAGTATTTT	CASSSRTGITDTQYF
TRBJ2-3	TRBV5-1	-	TRBD2	TGCGCCAGCAGCTTTGGCCTAGCGGGCGAAGATACGCAGTATTTT	CASSFGLAGEDTQYF
TRBJ1-2	TRBV6-5	-	TRBD1	TGTGCCAGCAGTCCAGACAGGGTTGGAGCCTATGGCTACACCTTC	CASSPDRVGAYGYTF
TRBJ1-1	TRBV12-3/TRBV12-4	few	-	TGTGCCAGCAGACCCGGGCGGGGCACTGAAGCTTTCTTT	CASRPGRGTEAFF
TRBJ2-1	TRBV4-2	-	-	TGTGCCAGCAGCATGGGGGGCCCCAATGGGCAGTTCTTC	CASSMGGPNGQFF
TRBJ1-1	TRBV3-1	-	-	TGTGCCAGCAGCCAGCCCGGGGGGAACACTGAAGCTTTCTTT	CASSQPGGNTEAFF
TRBJ2-1	TRBV12-3/TRBV12-4	few	-	TGTGCCAGCAGTTATGGTGAGGGAAGCAATGAGCAGTTCTTC	CASSYGEGSNEQFF
TRBJ2-2	TRBV21-1	-	-	TGTGCCAGCAGCCCTAGCGGGGGGGTGACCGGGGAGCTGTTTTTT	CASSPSGGVTGELFF
TRBJ1-2	TRBV28	many	-	TGTGCCAGCAGTTTTCATGGCAGTAACTATGGCTACACCTTC	CASSFHGSNYGYTF
TRBJ1-5	TRBV20-1	-	-	TGCAGTGCTAGAGATCTAGGCAGGGTCAATCAGCCCCAGCATTTT	CSARDLGRVNQPQHF
TRBJ2-4	TRBV4-1	-	TRBD1	TGCGCCAGCAGCCAAGTTGGGACAGCTATAGCCAAAAACATTCAGTACTTC	CASSQVGTAIAKNIQYF
TRBJ2-7	TRBV6-5	-	-	TGTGCCAGCAGCTGGAAACAGGGCTACGAGCAGTACTTC	CASSWKQGYEQYF
TRBJ2-1	TRBV11-2	many	TRBD1	TGTGCCAGCAGCGCCTCAACAGGGGAATTGTGGAATGAGCAGTTCTTC	CASSASTGELWNEQFF
TRBJ1-2	TRBV11-2	few	TRBD1	TGTGCCAGCAGCTTAGGTGGGACAGGGGTCTATGGCTACACCTTC	CASSLGGTGVYGYTF
TRBJ2-4	TRBV27	-	-	TGTGCCAGCAGTTCCGCCTTAGGTGGGGGGGCCCAAGAGCAGTACTTC	CASSSALGGGAQEQYF
TRBJ2-5	TRBV14	few	-	TGTGCCAGCAGCCTAACACTGGCGTTGAGGGGGCAAGAGACCCAGTACTTC	CASSLTLALRGQETQYF
TRBJ1-5	TRBV20-1	-	-	TGCAGTGCGGCATACGTTAGCAATCAGCCCCAGCATTTT	CSAAYVSNQPQHF